Listed here are 5 T cell receptor beta chains from one sample, sequenced in a study of T cell responses to AZD1222 COVID-19 vaccine. The data were produced by immunoSEQ multiplex PCR, yet TCRdb's version contains in-frame clones alone and is incomplete. The sample yields some 180,000 clones, approximately 90% seen once. This material consisted of peripheral blood, taken on day 0 of AZD1222 vaccination. These receptors were obtained from an adult in good health.

V and J are TRBV7-3 and TRBJ2-5, with TRBD2 matching 8 bases. The CDR3 loop spans 14 amino acids. Germline V gene lookup returns CDR1 SGHTA and CDR2 FQGTGA. The junction had 7 bases not matched to a gene; V was cut back by 5 bases and J by 5 bases. The DNA of the CDR3 is TGTGCCAGCAGCCCCGGGACTAGACCGGAGACCCAGTACTTC. The encoded protein is CASSPGTRPETQYF.

V gene TRBV12-3 or TRBV12-4 combines with J gene TRBJ1-1, with D uncertain. The length of the CDR3 is 13 residues. Trimming stripped 7 bases from V and 1 base from J, with 10 bases between. CDR3 in DNA: TGTGCCAGCACCCTAAACACGAACACTGAAGCTTTCTTT. The encoded protein is CASTLNTNTEAFF.

V and J are TRBV6-1 and TRBJ1-4, with D perhaps matching TRBD1 (6 bases). The V and J ends lost 1 base and 2 bases respectively, with 17 bases between them. The CDR3 length is 18 residues. From germline, CDR1 is MNHNS and CDR2 SASEGT. Here the CDR3 reads CASSEVGGPRYTNEKLFF. The CDR3 coding sequence is TGTGCCAGCAGTGAAGTAGGGGGACCTCGATATACTAATGAAAAACTGTTTTTT.

The CDR3 sequence: CASSWGGNQPYEQYF. As DNA, the CDR3 is TGTGCCAGCAGCTGGGGGGGGAATCAACCCTACGAGCAGTACTTC. The rearrangement links TRBV5-4 to TRBJ2-7, with 7 bases fitting TRBD2. Germline values: CDR1 SGHNT, CDR2 YYREEE (reference sequence). CDR3 length equals 15 residues. V lost 3 bases and J lost 2; bases outside the gene matches: 8. The full variable domain, its missing parts supplied by reference TRBV5-4 and TRBJ2-7, is ETGVTQSPTHLIKTRGQQVTLRCSSQSGHNTVSWYQQALGQGPQFIFQYYREEENGRGNFPPRFSGLQFPNYSSELNVNALELDDSALYLCASSWGGNQPYEQYFGPGTRLTVT.

The chain employs TRBV4-2 and TRBJ2-2, with 11 bases fitting TRBD2. The CDR3 spans 16 residues. The V gene end was trimmed by 1 base and the J gene end by 7 bases; junction bases not matched to a gene: 5. Germline CDR1 and CDR2: LGHNA and YNFKEQ. CDR3 DNA: TGTGCCAGCAGCCAAGTCCTAGCGGGGGGAGACGGGGAGCTGTTTTTT. Translation: CASSQVLAGGDGELFF.